Presented here are 25 T cell receptor beta chains from one specimen sequenced in a study of control samples from healthy donors and cancer patients. Sequencing used immunoSEQ multiplex PCR; TCRdb keeps in-frame clones, though not all of them. Of about 100,000 clones detected, around four fifths appear once; the ten largest clones hold 15% to 20%. The sequenced material came from blood. These receptor sequences come from a man under 40 in good health.

This clone was counted between two and nine times. The chain has TRBV7-9 and TRBJ1-4; weak D call: TRBD1 (5 bases). Between the trimmed V and J ends, which lost 7 bases and 8 bases, there was a span of 17 bases. This CDR3 has 14 residues. Per the germline V gene, CDR1 is SEHNR and CDR2 is FQNEAQ (reference sequence). The CDR3 DNA reads TGTGCCAGCATCCCAGTCGGGGCCGGCGAAAAACTGTTTTTT. As protein: CASIPVGAGEKLFF.

Turning to this clone: The sample carries other DNA sequences with the same CDR3. This sequence joins TRBV6-5 and TRBJ1-2; 7 nucleotides match TRBD1. This CDR3 is built from 13 residues. The trim removed 5 bases at V and 2 bases at J, leaving 2 bases unmatched. In germline, CDR1 is MNHEY, CDR2 SVGAGI. In DNA, the CDR3 is TGTGCCAGCAGTCAGACAGGGAACTATGGCTACACCTTC. This gives the protein CASSQTGNYGYTF.

J is TRBJ1-2 and V is TRBV19, with D possibly being TRBD1 (6 bases). Germline V gives CDR1 LNHDA, CDR2 SQIVND (reference sequence). V was cut by 2 bases and J by 1 base, with 14 bases left in between. This CDR3 has 16 amino acids. CDR3 nucleotides: TGTGCCAGTAGTATATGGGACACGAGGGTTAACTATGGCTACACCTTC. Residues: CASSIWDTRVNYGYTF. Based on the CDR3 plus reference TRBV19 and TRBJ1-2, the full variable domain is DGGITQSPKYLFRKEGQNVTLSCEQNLNHDAMYWYRQDPGQGLRLIYYSQIVNDFQKGDIAEGYSVSREKKESFPLTVTSAQKNPTAFYLCASSIWDTRVNYGYTFGSGTRLTVV.

The chain employs TRBV29-1 and TRBJ2-1; weak D call: TRBD2 (5 bases). Germline V gene data show CDR1 as SQVTM and CDR2 as ANQGSEA. The CDR3 runs to 13 residues. The V end was cut by 8 bases, the J end by 7 bases, with 18 bases between. The CDR3 protein is CSWTGYNGNEQFF. CDR3 sequence (DNA): TGCAGCTGGACGGGGTACAATGGTAATGAGCAGTTCTTC.

The V call is TRBV6-1, the J call TRBJ1-5; D gene uncertain. The CDR3 consists of 12 residues. The V end lost 3 bases, the J end lost 2 bases, and 2 bases lay between the germline ends. Germline-derived CDR1 and CDR2 are MNHNS and SASEGT. The CDR3 sequence is CASSDGNQPQHF. CDR3 DNA: TGTGCCAGCAGTGACGGCAATCAGCCCCAGCATTTT.

This rearrangement joins TRBV3-1 (or the pseudogene TRBV3-2) to TRBJ2-7; D possibly corresponds to TRBD2 (7 bases). CDR3 length equals 14 residues. V was clipped by 1 base and J by 4 bases, with 11 bases between them. Germline CDR1 LGHDT, CDR2 YNNKEL (reference sequence). In nucleotides, the CDR3 is TGTGCCAGCAGCCAAGGGGGGGGGCCTTACGAGCAGTACTTC. The encoded protein is CASSQGGGPYEQYF.

The chain joins TRBV6-4 to TRBJ1-1; possibly TRBD1 for D (5 bases). Germline V gene lookup returns CDR1 MRHNA and CDR2 SNTAGT. The V end was cut by 6 bases, the J end by 3 bases, with 14 bases between. The CDR3 consists of 14 residues. DNA of the CDR3: TGTGCCAGCAGGGCCCAGGGAGGTCACACTGAAGCTTTCTTT. Protein: CASRAQGGHTEAFF.

V gene TRBV2 combines with J gene TRBJ2-2, with TRBD2 matching 7 bases. Looked up from germline, CDR1 is SNHLY and CDR2 is FYNNEI. The trim removed 5 bases at V and 8 bases at J, leaving 11 bases unmatched. The CDR3 has 15 amino acids. The CDR3 region is CASSPTRAGPGELFF. DNA of the CDR3: TGTGCCAGCAGTCCCACTAGAGCGGGGCCAGGGGAGCTGTTTTTT.

This clone was observed a handful of times. The chain recombines TRBV2 with TRBJ2-7, with 9 positions matching TRBD1. The V segment lost 6 bases and the J segment 3 bases; nucleotides outside the gene matches: 9. The germline gives CDR1 SNHLY, CDR2 FYNNEI. The CDR3 length is 15 residues. In DNA form, the CDR3 reads TGTGCCAGCAGGGTCGGGACAGGGACCTACTACGAGCAGTACTTC. Protein product: CASRVGTGTYYEQYF.

V gene TRBV6-1 combines with J gene TRBJ1-5; D is ambiguous. The CDR3 sequence is 17 residues long. V shed 2 bases and J shed 0 bases, with 14 bases lying between them. CDR1 and CDR2 from the germline V gene are MNHNS and SASEGT. CDR3 sequence (DNA): TGTGCCAGCAGTGAATTCTTGACCGTCAATAGCAATCAGCCCCAGCATTTT. This codes for CASSEFLTVNSNQPQHF.

The chain employs TRBV3-1 (or the pseudogene TRBV3-2) and TRBJ1-2; perhaps TRBD1 as D (5 bases). V lost 5 bases to trimming and J lost 6 bases, with 19 bases between them. The germline V gene encodes CDR1 LGHDT and CDR2 YNNKEL (reference sequence). The CDR3 is made up of 15 amino acids. The chain's CDR3 is CASSSHNGQANGYTF. The CDR3 nucleotides read TGTGCCAGCAGCTCTCATAACGGACAAGCAAATGGCTACACCTTC.

The chain employs TRBV7-2 and TRBJ2-1, with D tentatively TRBD1 (6 bases). Germline CDR1 is SGHTA and CDR2 is FQGNSA. This CDR3 is 15 amino acids long. V lost 4 bases to trimming and J lost 3 bases, with 13 bases between them. The CDR3 DNA is TGTGCCAGCAGCTCCTCGGGACAAATCTACAATGAGCAGTTCTTC. This codes for CASSSSGQIYNEQFF. Based on the CDR3 plus reference TRBV7-2 and TRBJ2-1, the full variable domain is GAGVSQSPSNKVTEKGKDVELRCDPISGHTALYWYRQSLGQGLEFLIYFQGNSAPDKSGLPSDRFSAERTGGSVSTLTIQRTQQEDSAVYLCASSSSGQIYNEQFFGPGTRLTVL.

This clone was observed once. V gene TRBV2 combines with J gene TRBJ1-2, with unresolved D. This CDR3 is built from 15 residues. Trimming stripped 3 bases from V and 2 bases from J, with 13 bases between. The germline gives CDR1 SNHLY, CDR2 FYNNEI. The CDR3 DNA reads TGTGCCAGCAGTGATGGTCGAGGTTCAAACTATGGCTACACCTTC. It yields the protein CASSDGRGSNYGYTF. The entire variable domain, with the rest obtained from reference TRBV2 and TRBJ1-2, is as follows: EPEVTQTPSHQVTQMGQEVILRCVPISNHLYFYWYRQILGQKVEFLVSFYNNEISEKSEIFDDQFSVERPDGSNFTLKIRSTKLEDSAMYFCASSDGRGSNYGYTFGSGTRLTVV.

V is TRBV24-1 and J is TRBJ2-1, with 10 nucleotides matching TRBD2. CDR1 KGHDR and CDR2 SFDVKD come from the germline V gene. CDR3 length: 18 residues. Losses at the gene ends were 3 bases for V and 4 bases for J; bases not matched to a gene: 11. Here the CDR3 reads CATSDPLSAGGQYNEQFF. For the CDR3, the DNA is TGTGCCACCAGTGATCCCCTTTCAGCGGGAGGGCAATACAATGAGCAGTTCTTC.

The chain combines TRBV6-5 with TRBJ1-1; unclear D gene. V dropped 7 bases and J dropped 6 bases, with 18 bases sitting between them. Germline V CDR1 and CDR2: MNHEY, SVGAGI. The CDR3 is made up of 14 amino acids. CDR3: CASTPLPFGAEAFF. DNA for the CDR3: TGTGCCAGCACTCCCCTTCCTTTTGGCGCTGAAGCTTTCTTT.

V is TRBV18 and J is TRBJ2-7, with D maybe TRBD1 (6 bases). CDR1 KGHSH and CDR2 LQKENI come from the germline V gene. V lost 3 bases and J lost 3, with 15 bases in between. The CDR3 totals 15 residues. The DNA of the CDR3 is TGTGCCAGCTCACCGGGCCGGGACACACTCTACGAGCAGTACTTC. Residues: CASSPGRDTLYEQYF.

This chain joins TRBV5-1 and TRBJ1-1; D is ambiguous. This CDR3 region has 13 residues. Germline lookup yields CDR1 SGHRS and CDR2 YFSETQ. V lost 2 bases and J 0 bases, leaving 5 bases between the germline ends. The CDR3 spells CASSFTVNTEAFF. CDR3 sequence (DNA): TGCGCCAGCAGCTTTACGGTGAACACTGAAGCTTTCTTT.

The chain joins TRBV30 to TRBJ1-2; D gene unclear. Per the germline V gene, CDR1 is GTSNPN and CDR2 is SVGIG (reference sequence). The CDR3 runs to 11 residues. Trimming took off 1 base at V and 8 bases at J, with 8 bases between the two ends. Here the CDR3 reads CAWSGWAGYTF. CDR3 nucleotides: TGTGCCTGGAGTGGCTGGGCCGGCTACACCTTC.

The chain links TRBV3-1 (or the pseudogene TRBV3-2) to TRBJ1-6; D is unresolved. Germline lookup yields CDR1 LGHDT and CDR2 YNNKEL (reference sequence). V was clipped by 2 bases and J by 6 bases, with 5 bases between them. This CDR3 comprises 13 residues. DNA of the CDR3: TGTGCCAGCAGCCAATCTATTAATTCACCCCTCCACTTT. Residues: CASSQSINSPLHF.

This sequence joins TRBV7-3 and TRBJ2-5; no firm D call. With 0 bases removed from V and 4 bases from J, the gap between germline ends came to 9 bases. Germline assignment: CDR1 SGHTA and CDR2 FQGTGA. The length of the CDR3 is 14 residues. The CDR3 DNA reads as TGTGCCAGCAGCTTAACGGGATCTACAGAGACCCAGTACTTC. It encodes CASSLTGSTETQYF.

The chain recombines TRBV10-2 with TRBJ2-2; weak D call: TRBD1 (5 bases). Looked up from germline, CDR1 is WSHSY and CDR2 is SAAADI. V was cut by 8 bases and J by 3 bases, with 13 bases left in between. The CDR3 sequence is 14 residues long. CDR3 coding DNA: TGCGCCAGCCTAGATAGGGGCCACACCGGGGAGCTGTTTTTT. Translation: CASLDRGHTGELFF.

CDR3 sequence (DNA): TGTGCCAGCAGCCCTATGGGGGGGGCCTATAATTCACCCCTCCACTTT. Residues: CASSPMGGAYNSPLHF. V usage is TRBV7-9 and J usage is TRBJ1-6; TRBD1 is a possible D gene (5 bases). Germline-derived CDR1 and CDR2 are SEHNR and FQNEAQ (reference sequence). V lost 5 bases and J 2 bases, leaving 13 bases between the germline ends. The CDR3 consists of 16 residues.

Worth noting for this clone: This same CDR3 is encoded by further DNA sequences in the sample. The chain couples TRBV6-1 to TRBJ1-1; the D gene is possibly TRBD1 (5 bases). CDR1 and CDR2 (germline): MNHNS, SASEGT. This CDR3 region has 14 residues. V lost 3 bases, J lost 4 bases, and 12 bases lay in between. In DNA, the CDR3 is TGTGCCAGCAGTGACGTGGGGGTAGGCACTGAAGCTTTCTTT. Translated, it gives CASSDVGVGTEAFF.

The J gene is TRBJ1-1, the V gene TRBV5-5; 11 nucleotides align to TRBD1. Germline V gives CDR1 SGHKS, CDR2 YYEKEE (reference sequence). This CDR3 has 15 residues. V was pared by 4 bases and J by 4 bases, with 6 bases of the junction left unmatched. CDR3: CASSRFGTGGTEAFF. DNA for the CDR3: TGTGCCAGCAGCCGTTTTGGGACAGGGGGCACTGAAGCTTTCTTT.

The chain recombines TRBV19 with TRBJ1-3, with D unclear. Germline CDR1 LNHDA, CDR2 SQIVND (reference sequence). V shed 10 bases and J shed 4 bases, with 14 bases lying between them. The CDR3 has 13 amino acids. The chain's CDR3 is CATIPSTGNTIYF. The CDR3 DNA reads as TGTGCCACCATCCCCTCGACAGGAAACACCATATATTTT.